The 10 T cell receptor beta chains listed next were all sequenced from one sample in a study of cytomegalovirus exposure and HLA in healthy donors. Primers: 60 Vbeta forward and 13 Jbeta reverse. The assay was immunoSEQ multiplex PCR, and TCRdb's table has in-frame clones only and misses some. Of some 130,000 clones in the sample, about 66% were seen once. The sequencing input was PBMCs. These receptors were obtained from a human donor in good health.

The gene calls are TRBV29-1 and TRBJ1-1, with no clear D. V shed 4 bases and J shed 5 bases, with 8 bases lying between them. There are 11 residues in the CDR3. Germline CDR1 is SQVTM and CDR2 is ANQGSEA. The CDR3 spells CSVGGETEAFF. As DNA, the CDR3 is TGCAGCGTTGGAGGAGAGACTGAAGCTTTCTTT.

The chain links TRBV5-1 to TRBJ2-1, with no clear D. Germline V gene sequence: CDR1 SGHRS, CDR2 YFSETQ. This CDR3 is built from 13 residues. With 10 bases removed from V and 3 bases from J, the gap between germline ends came to 14 bases. Here the CDR3 DNA reads TGCGCCGCCCGCCGCCCCAGCTACAATGAGCAGTTCTTC. It codes for CAARRPSYNEQFF.

The chain employs TRBV5-1 and TRBJ2-6; unclear D gene. The CDR3 runs 14 residues. Between the trimmed V and J ends, which lost 0 bases and 4 bases, there was a span of 5 bases. Germline V gives CDR1 SGHRS, CDR2 YFSETQ. The CDR3 coding sequence is TGCGCCAGCAGCTTGGCAACAGGGGCCAACGTCCTGACTTTC. Amino acid sequence: CASSLATGANVLTF. The full variable domain, in which reference TRBV5-1 and TRBJ2-6 provide the parts outside the CDR3, is KAGVTQTPRYLIKTRGQQVTLSCSPISGHRSVSWYQQTPGQGLQFLFEYFSETQRNKGNFPGRFSGRQFSNSRSEMNVSTLELGDSALYLCASSLATGANVLTFGAGSRLTVL.

This clone was observed a few times. This chain joins TRBV20-1 and TRBJ2-1; no clear D gene. This CDR3 has 11 residues. V lost 3 bases to trimming and J lost 13 bases, with 13 bases between them. Germline CDR1 DFQATT, CDR2 SNEGSKA (reference sequence). This chain's CDR3 is CSARYGLVQFF. CDR3 in DNA: TGCAGTGCTAGGTATGGCCTAGTACAGTTCTTC.

J is TRBJ2-3 and V is TRBV5-1, with TRBD2 as a possible D gene (6 bases). Germline V gene sequence: CDR1 SGHRS, CDR2 YFSETQ. The CDR3 runs to 15 residues. V was clipped by 2 bases and J by 4 bases, with 14 bases between them. CDR3 nucleotides: TGCGCCAGCAGCTTACAGCCAGAGCGGGCAGATACGCAGTATTTT. Translation: CASSLQPERADTQYF.

V is TRBV9 and J is TRBJ2-7; TRBD2 matches 12 bases. CDR1 and CDR2 from the germline V gene are SGDLS and YYNGEE. With 5 bases clipped from V and 4 bases from J, the junction kept 1 base outside the gene matches. This CDR3 has 13 residues. The CDR3 protein is CASSGTSGYEQYF. The CDR3 DNA reads TGTGCCAGCAGTGGGACTAGCGGGTACGAGCAGTACTTC.

The rearrangement uses TRBV7-6 and TRBJ2-1; TRBD1 aligns across 10 bases. Germline CDR1 SGHVS, CDR2 FNYEAQ. This CDR3 is built from 15 residues. The V segment lost 4 bases and the J segment 7 bases; nucleotides outside the gene matches: 7. CDR3 region: CASSSRTGGSNEQFF. The CDR3 coding sequence is TGTGCCAGCAGCTCCAGGACAGGGGGTTCTAATGAGCAGTTCTTC. Full variable domain (remainder filled in from reference TRBV7-6 and TRBJ2-1): GAGVSQSPRYKVTKRGQDVALRCDPISGHVSLYWYRQALGQGPEFLTYFNYEAQQDKSGLPNDRFSAERPEGSISTLTIQRTEQRDSAMYRCASSSRTGGSNEQFFGPGTRLTVL.

The V and J genes are TRBV19 and TRBJ2-7; TRBD2 agrees at 10 bases. V shed 9 bases and J 0 bases; nucleotides not matched to a gene: 5. The CDR3 spans 14 residues. Germline loops: CDR1 LNHDA, CDR2 SQIVND (reference sequence). The chain's CDR3 is CASGPSGSSYEQYF. The CDR3 DNA follows: TGTGCCAGCGGCCCTAGCGGGAGCTCCTACGAGCAGTACTTC.

The J gene is TRBJ2-2, the V gene TRBV7-3; the D gene is possibly TRBD1 (6 bases). The CDR3 is made up of 12 amino acids. Trimming stripped 3 bases from V and 8 bases from J, with 7 bases between. The germline gives CDR1 SGHTA, CDR2 FQGTGA. CDR3 bases: TGTGCCAGCAGCTTGGGGGCAGGGGAGCTGTTTTTT. Amino acid sequence: CASSLGAGELFF.

DNA of the CDR3: TGTGCCAGCAGCTTAGTGGCTAGCGGGAGGGGCACCGGGGAGCTGTTTTTT. Its translation: CASSLVASGRGTGELFF. The chain has TRBV7-6 and TRBJ2-2; 12 nucleotides agree with TRBD2. Germline CDR1 reads SGHVS; CDR2 reads FNYEAQ. Trimming removed 1 base from V and 4 bases from J; junction bases left unmatched: 4. CDR3 length: 17 residues. The variable domain in full, with the rest retrieved from reference TRBV7-6 and TRBJ2-2, is GAGVSQSPRYKVTKRGQDVALRCDPISGHVSLYWYRQALGQGPEFLTYFNYEAQQDKSGLPNDRFSAERPEGSISTLTIQRTEQRDSAMYRCASSLVASGRGTGELFFGEGSRLTVL.